The TCR beta chain under discussion was sequenced for a study of T cells in localized non-small cell lung cancer. Whole-study findings and limits: An association was observed between higher blood T cell density and longer overall survival.

CDR1 and CDR2 from the germline V gene are MNHEY and SVGAGI. Trimming took off 6 bases at V and 5 bases at J, with 13 bases between the two ends. This CDR3 contains 14 residues. Measured with immunoSEQ multiplex PCR; TCRdb has only the in-frame clones, and not every one. The sample shows about 59,000 clones, roughly 90% of them seen only once. About this clone itself: Its cognate antigen is unknown.

This sequence originates from a man aged 35 to 70 with stage I lung adenocarcinoma. Sequences were derived from peripheral blood, sampled before any cancer treatment. This chain connects TRBV6-5 to TRBJ2-2; the D gene is possibly TRBD2 (6 bases). CDR3 residues: CASRLPSGTGELFF. CDR3 DNA sequence: TGTGCCAGCAGACTTCCGAGCGGGACCGGGGAGCTGTTTTTT.